The 21 T cell receptor beta chains reported below all come from one sample, sequenced in a study of T cell changes during pregnancy in multiple sclerosis. TCRdb's copy holds only in-frame clones and misses some; the assay was immunoSEQ multiplex PCR. The data show just under 95,000 clones, 85% to 95% seen once. The sample consisted of peripheral blood, taken in the first trimester of pregnancy. All receptors derive from a female donor with multiple sclerosis, enrolled in a pregnancy study.

This clone has just one count. The chain joins TRBV5-1 to TRBJ2-1, with 13 bases fitting TRBD2. The CDR3 extends over 17 amino acids. Germline V CDR1 and CDR2: SGHRS, YFSETQ. The V gene end was trimmed by 6 bases and the J gene end by 6 bases; junction bases not matched to a gene: 12. The CDR3 loop is CASTQTRTSGSPNEQFF. The CDR3 DNA is TGCGCCAGCACCCAGACACGGACTAGCGGGAGTCCCAATGAGCAGTTCTTC.

The chain combines TRBV27 with TRBJ2-7; a weak D match, TRBD2 (6 bases). The CDR3 consists of 14 residues. Deletions cut 1 base from V and 4 bases from J, with 11 bases between. Germline V gene sequence: CDR1 MNHEY, CDR2 SMNVEV (reference sequence). CDR3 sequence reads: CASSLYAGRYEQYF. DNA of the CDR3: TGTGCCAGCAGTTTATACGCAGGGAGGTACGAGCAGTACTTC.

The rearrangement uses TRBV10-1 and TRBJ1-5; 9 positions agree with TRBD1. This CDR3 spans 17 amino acids. With 0 bases clipped from V and 4 bases from J, the junction kept 7 bases outside the gene matches. Germline CDR1 and CDR2: WNHNN and SYGVQD (reference sequence). The CDR3, as DNA: TGCGCCAGCAGTGAGTCAGTAGGGACAGGGATGAATCAGCCCCAGCATTTT. Encoded protein: CASSESVGTGMNQPQHF.

V gene TRBV30 combines with J gene TRBJ2-5; 8 nucleotides agree with TRBD2. The V gene's germline CDR1 is GTSNPN and CDR2 SVGIG (reference sequence). Trimming took 5 bases from V and 5 from J; bases not matched to a gene: 7. The CDR3 consists of 13 residues. For the CDR3, the DNA is TGTGCCTGGGATGGACTAGCCCGGGAGACCCAGTACTTC. The encoded protein is CAWDGLARETQYF.

The chain is built from TRBV6-5 and TRBJ1-2; a weak D match, TRBD1 (6 bases). Germline CDR1 MNHEY, CDR2 SVGAGI. The CDR3 runs to 15 residues. V lost 5 bases to trimming and J lost 8 bases, with 21 bases between them. Here the CDR3 reads CASSTGSDRLGGYTF. The CDR3 nucleotides read TGTGCCAGCAGTACAGGGTCGGACCGCCTGGGAGGCTACACCTTC.

Of note for this clone: Mismatch with germline at one junction end may stem from a read error. The rearrangement links TRBV7-7 to TRBJ2-3, with 16 bases fitting TRBD2. From germline, CDR1 is SSHAT and CDR2 FNYEAQ (reference sequence). This CDR3 comprises 16 residues. The CDR3: CASSLGTSGRADTQYF. CDR3 bases: TGTGCTAGCAGCTTAGGGACTAGCGGGAGGGCAGATACGCAGTATTTT.

Note on this clone: The same CDR3 can be traced to other DNA sequences in this sample. The rearrangement uses TRBV10-3 and TRBJ2-7; 9 bases fit TRBD1. The germline V gene has CDR1 ENHRY and CDR2 SYGVKD. Germline trimming cut 5 bases from V and 4 bases from J; bases unmatched to any gene: 6. The CDR3 extends over 14 amino acids. In DNA, the CDR3 is TGTGCCATCAGTCCCGGGACAGGGAGTTACGAGCAGTACTTC. It codes for CAISPGTGSYEQYF.

V and J are TRBV19 and TRBJ2-7; D unresolved. This CDR3 has 10 residues. The ends were cut back, 3 bases at V and 6 bases at J, with 3 bases in the middle. CDR1 and CDR2 (germline): LNHDA, SQIVND (reference sequence). The DNA for the CDR3 is TGTGCCAGTAGTATCGGCGAGCAGTACTTC. It encodes CASSIGEQYF.

The chain uses TRBV11-2 and TRBJ2-7, with no clear D. This CDR3 has 15 residues. The germline V gene encodes CDR1 SGHAT and CDR2 FQNNGV. V was pared by 0 bases and J by 0 bases, with 9 bases between. CDR3 amino acids: CASSLDRVSSYEQYF. For the CDR3, the DNA is TGTGCCAGCAGCTTAGATCGGGTGAGCTCCTACGAGCAGTACTTC.

This clone was counted once. V and J are TRBV7-9 and TRBJ2-1; perhaps TRBD2 as D (7 bases). Germline V gene sequence: CDR1 SEHNR, CDR2 FQNEAQ (reference sequence). V was cut by 8 bases and J by 2 bases, with 19 bases left in between. The CDR3 runs to 16 residues. In DNA, the CDR3 is TGTGCCAGCGGCATGAGCGGGACACGAGCCTACAATGAGCAGTTCTTC. Protein product: CASGMSGTRAYNEQFF.

This clone was picked up one time. This rearrangement joins TRBV18 to TRBJ1-2, with D uncertain. The CDR3 runs 13 residues. The V gene's germline CDR1 is KGHSH and CDR2 LQKENI. V shed 2 bases and J shed 6 bases, with 10 bases lying between them. CDR3 nucleotide sequence: TGTGCCAGCTCACCAGTTGTAGTGAATGGCTACACCTTC. Encoded protein: CASSPVVVNGYTF.

The chain has TRBV4-2 and TRBJ1-3; no clear D gene. The length of the CDR3 is 11 residues. Looked up from germline, CDR1 is LGHNA and CDR2 is YNFKEQ. Between the trimmed V and J ends, which lost 2 bases and 6 bases, there was a span of 2 bases. DNA for the CDR3: TGTGCCAGCAGCCAACAAAACACCATATATTTT. Encoded protein: CASSQQNTIYF.

This clone has a single count. This chain links TRBV2 with TRBJ2-3; maybe TRBD1 (5 bases). V lost 6 bases to trimming and J lost 5 bases, with 12 bases between them. CDR3 length: 13 residues. Germline CDR1 reads SNHLY; CDR2 reads FYNNEI. The CDR3 region has the DNA TGTGCCAGCAGAGACAGTACACTAGATACGCAGTATTTT. It yields the protein CASRDSTLDTQYF. The full variable domain, completed using reference TRBV2 and TRBJ2-3, is EPEVTQTPSHQVTQMGQEVILRCVPISNHLYFYWYRQILGQKVEFLVSFYNNEISEKSEIFDDQFSVERPDGSNFTLKIRSTKLEDSAMYFCASRDSTLDTQYFGPGTRLTVL.

The V and J genes are TRBV5-4 and TRBJ2-5, with TRBD2 matching 11 bases. Germline assignment: CDR1 SGHNT and CDR2 YYREEE (reference sequence). Germline trimming cut 1 base from V and 4 bases from J; bases unmatched to any gene: 6. This CDR3 has 16 residues. The CDR3 protein is CASSLIAGGRSETQYF. DNA for the CDR3: TGTGCCAGCAGCTTGATAGCGGGAGGGCGGTCAGAGACCCAGTACTTC.

V and J are TRBV29-1 and TRBJ2-3, with D maybe TRBD2 (6 bases). Germline CDR1 reads SQVTM; CDR2 reads ANQGSEA. The length of the CDR3 is 12 residues. V was shortened by 8 bases and J by 3 bases, with 12 bases between the two germline ends. CDR3 residues: CSSGGGTDTQYF. In DNA, the CDR3 is TGCAGCTCCGGGGGTGGTACAGATACGCAGTATTTT.

The chain has TRBV11-2 and TRBJ1-2; D may be TRBD1 (5 bases). The V gene lost 5 bases and the J gene lost 4 bases, with 11 bases spanning the gap. CDR1 is SGHAT, CDR2 FQNNGV, per germline. There are 13 residues in the CDR3. The CDR3 coding sequence is TGTGCCAGCAGCCCCGACAGAACCTATGGCTACACCTTC. It specifies CASSPDRTYGYTF.

The chain is built from TRBV6-1 and TRBJ2-7; 7 nucleotides agree with TRBD2. The J segment lost 2 bases and the V segment lost 6 bases, leaving 10 bases of the junction unmatched. CDR1 MNHNS and CDR2 SASEGT come from the germline V gene. The CDR3 extends over 15 amino acids. CDR3 protein: CASSADSGSAYEQYF. Here the CDR3 DNA reads TGTGCCAGCAGCGCGGATAGCGGGTCCGCCTACGAGCAGTACTTC.

The J gene is TRBJ2-7, the V gene TRBV7-2; 7 bases align to TRBD1. Germline CDR1 SGHTA, CDR2 FQGNSA. There are 13 residues in the CDR3. J gave up 5 bases and V 7 bases, and 8 bases lay outside the gene matches. The CDR3 DNA reads TGTGCCAGCACCCCGGACAGGTTCCACGAGCAGTACTTC. This gives the protein CASTPDRFHEQYF.

J is TRBJ2-7 and V is TRBV5-1; weak D call: TRBD1 (5 bases). From germline, CDR1 is SGHRS and CDR2 YFSETQ. The length of the CDR3 is 15 residues. Trimming cost V 1 base and J 0 bases, with 11 bases left between them. For the CDR3, the DNA is TGCGCCAGCAGCTTGTCTACCGGACACTCCTACGAGCAGTACTTC. Its translation is CASSLSTGHSYEQYF.

This clone was counted only a few times. This chain uses TRBV6-6 with TRBJ2-7, with TRBD1 matching over 9 bases. Per the germline V gene, CDR1 is MNHNY and CDR2 is SVGAGI (reference sequence). V trimming: 4 bases; J trimming: 3 bases; junction bases outside the gene matches: 1. CDR3 size: 13 residues. CDR3: CASSSTGGYEQYF. The CDR3 region has the DNA TGTGCCAGCAGTTCGACAGGGGGCTACGAGCAGTACTTC.

The rearrangement links TRBV9 to TRBJ2-5; no firm D call. Germline V gives CDR1 SGDLS, CDR2 YYNGEE. This CDR3 has 12 amino acids. Trimming removed 6 bases from V and 5 bases from J, with 11 bases in between. CDR3: CASKTGPETQYF. DNA for the CDR3: TGTGCCAGCAAGACGGGTCCTGAGACCCAGTACTTC. Variable domain in full (rest from reference TRBV9 and TRBJ2-5): DSGVTQTPKHLITATGQRVTLRCSPRSGDLSVYWYQQSLDQGLQFLIQYYNGEERAKGNILERFSAQQFPDLHSELNLSSLELGDSALYFCASKTGPETQYFGPGTRLLVL.